Sequencing of this T cell receptor (beta chain) was carried out in a study of control samples from healthy donors and cancer patients. Trimming took off 1 base at V and 0 bases at J, with 15 bases between the two ends. Germline CDR1 PRHDT, CDR2 FYEKMQ (reference sequence). This CDR3 spans 17 amino acids. Some clones are missing from TCRdb's copy, which holds only in-frame ones; the method was immunoSEQ multiplex PCR. The sample has some 130,000 clones; about nine tenths are singletons. The receptor comes from a man in his late teens or twenties in good health. This rearrangement joins TRBV13 to TRBJ1-1; D may be TRBD1 (6 bases). The material sequenced was blood. In nucleotides, the CDR3 is TGTGCCAGCAGCTTAGCGGGGGCAGCTATCATGAACACTGAAGCTTTCTTT. Its protein product is CASSLAGAAIMNTEAFF.